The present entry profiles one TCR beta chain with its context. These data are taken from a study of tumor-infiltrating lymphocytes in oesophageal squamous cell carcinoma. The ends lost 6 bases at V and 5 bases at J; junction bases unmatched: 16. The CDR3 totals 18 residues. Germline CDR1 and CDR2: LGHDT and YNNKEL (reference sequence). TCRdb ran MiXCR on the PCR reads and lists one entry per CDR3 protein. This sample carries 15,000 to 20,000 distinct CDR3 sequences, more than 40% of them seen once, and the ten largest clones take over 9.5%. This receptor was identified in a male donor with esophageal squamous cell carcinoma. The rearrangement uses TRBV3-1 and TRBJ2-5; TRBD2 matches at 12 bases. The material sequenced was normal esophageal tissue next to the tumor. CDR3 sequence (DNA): TGTGCCAGCAGACAACCCTCGACTAGCGGGAGCACGAGGGAGACCCAGTACTTC. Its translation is CASRQPSTSGSTRETQYF.